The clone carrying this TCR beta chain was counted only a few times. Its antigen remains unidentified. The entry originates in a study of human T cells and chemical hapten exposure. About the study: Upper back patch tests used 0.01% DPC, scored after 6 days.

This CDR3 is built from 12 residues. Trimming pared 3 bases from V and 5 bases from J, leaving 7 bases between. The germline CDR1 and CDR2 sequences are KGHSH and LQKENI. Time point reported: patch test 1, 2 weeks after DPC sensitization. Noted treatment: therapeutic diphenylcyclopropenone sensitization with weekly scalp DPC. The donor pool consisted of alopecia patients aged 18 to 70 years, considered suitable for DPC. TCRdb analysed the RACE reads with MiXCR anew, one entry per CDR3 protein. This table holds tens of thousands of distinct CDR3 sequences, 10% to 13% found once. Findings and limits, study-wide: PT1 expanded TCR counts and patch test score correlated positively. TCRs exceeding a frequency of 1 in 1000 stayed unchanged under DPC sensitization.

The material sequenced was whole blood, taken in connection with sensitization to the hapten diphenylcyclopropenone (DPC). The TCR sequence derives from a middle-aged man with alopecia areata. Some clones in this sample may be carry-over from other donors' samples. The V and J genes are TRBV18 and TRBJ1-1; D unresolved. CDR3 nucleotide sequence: TGTGCCAGCTCACCCGCGGCGACTGAAGCTTTCTTT. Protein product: CASSPAATEAFF.